A selection of T cell receptor beta chains follows, all from one sample in a study of metastatic and nonmetastatic thyroid tumors. TCRdb reassembled clones from the PCR reads with MiXCR. The sample lists about 21,000 clones; around 30% were seen once. Sequencing input: tumor tissue. These receptors originate from a female donor with papillary thyroid cancer or a benign thyroid nodule (not recorded which). Some clones in this sample may be carry-over from other donors' samples. Both conserved end residues are part of each CDR3. A D gene is named only where the DNA matches it firmly. Only part of the rows carry a size: once, few, many, or a class if the clone is expanded.

V: TRBV11-3; D: NA; size: NA; length: 16; J: TRBJ2-6; CDR3: CASSLVWGSGANVLTF; DNA: TGTGCCAGCAGCTTGGTTTGGGGGTCTGGGGCCAACGTCCTGACTTTC
V: TRBV6-1; D: TRBD1; size: medium-sized; length: 14; J: TRBJ1-1; CDR3: CASSLQGLNTEAFF; DNA: TGTGCCAGCAGTCTACAGGGGTTGAACACTGAAGCTTTCTTT
V: TRBV6-1; D: NA; size: NA; length: 14; J: TRBJ1-1; CDR3: CASTYKRADTEAFF; DNA: TGTGCCAGCACCTACAAGCGGGCCGACACTGAAGCTTTCTTT
V: TRBV19; D: TRBD1; size: few; length: 13; J: TRBJ1-1; CDR3: CASHLRGQAEAFF; DNA: TGTGCCAGCCACCTTAGGGGGCAGGCTGAAGCTTTCTTT
V: TRBV5-6; D: NA; size: many; length: 16; J: TRBJ1-4; CDR3: CASSLGPGATNEKLFF; DNA: TGTGCCAGCAGCTTAGGCCCGGGTGCAACTAATGAAAAACTGTTTTTT
V: TRBV12-3/TRBV12-4; D: NA; size: NA; length: 13; J: TRBJ1-1; CDR3: CASSLGAESEAFF; DNA: TGTGCCAGCAGTTTAGGAGCTGAATCTGAAGCTTTCTTT
V: TRBV20-1; D: NA; size: many; length: 15; J: TRBJ2-3; CDR3: CSARDLVRGTDTQYF; DNA: TGCAGTGCTAGAGATCTTGTGAGGGGCACAGATACGCAGTATTTT
V: TRBV9; D: TRBD2; size: NA; length: 15; J: TRBJ2-1; CDR3: CASRVLAGLYNEQFF; DNA: TGTGCCAGCAGAGTACTAGCGGGGCTCTACAATGAGCAGTTCTTC
V: TRBV6-1; D: NA; size: few; length: 12; J: TRBJ2-7; CDR3: CASRRVSYEQYF; DNA: TGTGCCAGCAGGAGGGTTTCCTACGAGCAGTACTTC
V: TRBV4-2; D: TRBD1; size: NA; length: 14; J: TRBJ1-1; CDR3: CASSQIGTGAEAFF; DNA: TGTGCCAGCAGCCAAATTGGGACAGGGGCTGAAGCTTTCTTT
V: TRBV24-1; D: NA; size: NA; length: 13; J: TRBJ2-3; CDR3: CATIDNRVATQYF; DNA: TGTGCCACCATTGATAACAGGGTTGCAACGCAGTATTTC
V: TRBV19; D: NA; size: many; length: 15; J: TRBJ1-1; CDR3: CASSTHQGMNTEAFF; DNA: TGTGCCAGTAGTACCCATCAGGGGATGAACACTGAAGCTTTCTTT
V: TRBV7-9; D: NA; size: NA; length: 15; J: TRBJ1-2; CDR3: CASSPPGHTTYGYTF; DNA: TGTGCCAGCAGCCCCCCAGGACACACGACCTATGGCTACACCTTC
V: TRBV6-1; D: NA; size: medium-sized; length: 16; J: TRBJ1-1; CDR3: CASSLILSFMNTEAFF; DNA: TGTGCCAGCAGCCTTATACTGTCCTTCATGAACACTGAAGCTTTCTTT
V: TRBV28; D: NA; size: many; length: 16; J: TRBJ1-1; CDR3: CASSLWYRGGNTEAFF; DNA: TGTGCCAGCAGTTTATGGTATAGGGGCGGTAACACCGAAGCTTTCTTT
V: TRBV6-1; D: TRBD1; size: few; length: 18; J: TRBJ1-3; CDR3: CASSEFWQGAASGNTIYF; DNA: TGTGCCAGCAGTGAATTTTGGCAGGGGGCTGCATCTGGAAACACCATATATTTT
V: TRBV28; D: TRBD1; size: NA; length: 14; J: TRBJ1-2; CDR3: CASILNRGYYGHTF; DNA: TGTGCCAGCATCCTCAACAGGGGTTACTATGGCCACACCTTC
V: TRBV24-1; D: NA; size: many; length: 14; J: TRBJ2-2; CDR3: CATSDFRGTGELFF; DNA: TGTGCCACCAGTGATTTTAGGGGCACCGGGGAGCTGTTTTTT
V: TRBV7-2; D: NA; size: NA; length: 15; J: TRBJ2-7; CDR3: CASSGDSWMAPEQYF; DNA: TGTGCCAGCAGCGGAGACAGCTGGATGGCGCCCGAGCAGTACTTC
V: TRBV3-1; D: TRBD2; size: many; length: 17; J: TRBJ2-5; CDR3: CASSPPRSGDIQETQYF; DNA: TGTGCCAGCAGTCCCCCCCGTAGCGGGGATATTCAAGAGACCCAGTACTTC
V: TRBV20-1; D: TRBD1; size: NA; length: 15; J: TRBJ2-1; CDR3: CSARDPGWDRQEQFF; DNA: TGCAGTGCTAGAGACCCAGGGTGGGACAGACAAGAGCAGTTCTTC
V: TRBV12-3/TRBV12-4; D: TRBD1; size: many; length: 16; J: TRBJ1-2; CDR3: CASSYSPGQRTYGYTF; DNA: TGTGCCAGCAGTTATTCCCCGGGACAGCGGACGTATGGCTACACCTTC
V: TRBV10-3; D: TRBD2; size: many; length: 14; J: TRBJ2-5; CDR3: CAISESTSGETQYF; DNA: TGTGCCATCAGTGAGTCTACTAGCGGAGAGACCCAGTACTTC
V: TRBV24-1; D: TRBD1; size: NA; length: 17; J: TRBJ2-3; CDR3: CATVLSPGQGLTDTQYF; DNA: TGTGCCACAGTGTTGTCCCCGGGACAGGGGCTCACAGATACGCAGTATTTT
V: TRBV7-2; D: TRBD1; size: NA; length: 13; J: TRBJ1-2; CDR3: CASSPGQGLRYTF; DNA: TGTGCCAGCAGCCCGGGACAGGGTTTGCGCTACACCTTC
V: TRBV11-2; D: NA; size: NA; length: 15; J: TRBJ2-2; CDR3: CASSFCDFHTGELFF; DNA: TGTGCCAGCAGCTTCTGTGACTTTCACACCGGGGAGCTGTTTTTT
V: TRBV10-3; D: TRBD2; size: few; length: 16; J: TRBJ2-1; CDR3: CAISESGSGPSDEQFF; DNA: TGTGCCATCAGTGAGTCGGGTAGCGGGCCATCGGATGAGCAGTTCTTC
V: TRBV6-6; D: TRBD1; size: few; length: 16; J: TRBJ2-2; CDR3: CASSYSIRGPAGELFF; DNA: TGTGCCAGCAGTTACTCGATTAGGGGGCCCGCCGGGGAGCTGTTTTTT
V: TRBV29-1; D: TRBD2; size: many; length: 12; J: TRBJ2-1; CDR3: CSVKEAGGPKFF; DNA: TGCAGCGTTAAGGAGGCGGGAGGGCCTAAGTTCTTC
V: TRBV19; D: TRBD1; size: many; length: 15; J: TRBJ1-2; CDR3: CASRATGGINYGYTF; DNA: TGTGCCAGTAGGGCAACAGGGGGAATTAACTATGGCTACACCTTC
V: TRBV28; D: TRBD1; size: NA; length: 16; J: TRBJ1-6; CDR3: CASSLVPGTANSPLHF; DNA: TGTGCCAGCAGTTTAGTCCCCGGGACAGCTAATTCACCCCTCCACTTT